This passage covers 22 T cell receptor beta chains from one sample sequenced in a study of Tregs in tolerant kidney transplant recipients. Assay: immunoSEQ multiplex PCR; the TCRdb copy retains only in-frame clones and omits some. The data contain tens of thousands of clones, 84% of them singletons. The sequenced material came from CD4+ T cells from blood. These receptors all come from a human donor in good health.

The chain links TRBV21-1 to TRBJ2-3; TRBD1 is the table's D call and was not checked against the DNA. TRBV21-1 is a pseudogene segment. The CDR3 consists of 14 residues. DNA of the CDR3: TGTGCCAGCAGCAAAGGTGCCAGGGGCGATACGCAGTATTTT. This codes for CASSKGARGDTQYF.

The rearrangement links TRBV7-9 to TRBJ2-3, with D hard to call. This CDR3 has 13 amino acids. Germline V gene sequence: CDR1 SEHNR, CDR2 FQNEAQ (reference sequence). V lost 5 bases and J lost 1, with 7 bases in between. The CDR3 region has the DNA TGTGCCAGCAGCCAGGACGGCACAGATACGCAGTATTTT. Translation gives CASSQDGTDTQYF.

This chain connects TRBV27 to TRBJ1-2, with no clear D. The CDR3 spans 13 residues. Germline loops: CDR1 MNHEY, CDR2 SMNVEV (reference sequence). The V end lost 5 bases, the J end lost 0 bases, and 7 bases lay between the germline ends. The CDR3 region is CASSLRANYGYTF. Written as DNA, the CDR3 is TGTGCCAGCAGTCTCCGGGCTAACTATGGCTACACCTTC.

The gene calls are TRBV4-3 and TRBJ2-2; no definite D call. CDR1 LGHNA and CDR2 YSLEER come from the germline V gene. The V gene lost 0 bases and the J gene lost 7 bases, with 12 bases spanning the gap. The CDR3 covers 15 residues. CDR3 amino acids: CASSQDFMGSGELFF. CDR3 DNA: TGCGCCAGCAGCCAAGATTTCATGGGAAGCGGGGAGCTGTTTTTT.

The chain carries TRBV5-1 and TRBJ2-3; tentatively, D is TRBD1 (6 bases). Germline V gene data show CDR1 as SGHRS and CDR2 as YFSETQ. Trimming pared 2 bases from V and 3 bases from J, leaving 10 bases between. CDR3 size: 14 residues. The CDR3 bases are TGCGCCAGCAGCTTCCCGGACAGTACAGATACGCAGTATTTT. It translates to CASSFPDSTDTQYF.

The rearrangement links TRBV27 to TRBJ1-6, with TRBD1 as a possible D gene (6 bases). The CDR3 runs 16 residues. CDR1 and CDR2 from the germline V gene are MNHEY and SMNVEV (reference sequence). V lost 5 bases to trimming and J lost 11 bases, with 22 bases between them. The CDR3 nucleotides are TGTGCCAGCAGTCCCATATCCGGGACAAACTGGCCACCCCTCCACTTT. It translates to CASSPISGTNWPPLHF.

CDR3 protein: CASSVRSPLHF. The CDR3 DNA sequence: TGTGCCAGCAGTGTCCGTTCACCCCTCCACTTT. The chain has TRBV6-5 and TRBJ1-6; D remains unclear. CDR1 and CDR2 from the germline V gene are MNHEY and SVGAGI. Between the trimmed V and J ends, which lost 5 bases and 9 bases, there was a span of 5 bases. The CDR3 loop spans 11 amino acids.

The chain carries TRBV11-3 and TRBJ1-2; D is undetermined. The germline V gene encodes CDR1 SGHNT and CDR2 YENEEA. This CDR3 has 17 amino acids. V lost 2 bases and J 0 bases, leaving 16 bases between the germline ends. In DNA, the CDR3 is TGTGCCAGCAGCTTAAGGAGGTGGGGAAGCCCTAACTATGGCTACACCTTC. This codes for CASSLRRWGSPNYGYTF.

The rearrangement uses TRBV5-1 and TRBJ2-2; 13 bases line up with TRBD2. The CDR3 loop spans 15 amino acids. Looked up from germline, CDR1 is SGHRS and CDR2 is YFSETQ. Unmatched junction bases numbered 2, after V lost 4 bases and J lost 5 bases. The CDR3 nucleotides are TGCGCCAGCAGCGGGGGACTAGCGGGAACCGGGGAGCTGTTTTTT. Protein: CASSGGLAGTGELFF. Full variable domain (outside the CDR3, taken from reference TRBV5-1 and TRBJ2-2): KAGVTQTPRYLIKTRGQQVTLSCSPISGHRSVSWYQQTPGQGLQFLFEYFSETQRNKGNFPGRFSGRQFSNSRSEMNVSTLELGDSALYLCASSGGLAGTGELFFGEGSRLTVL.

J is TRBJ2-7 and V is TRBV6-6; D gene uncertain. Trimming shortened V by 0 bases and J by 5 bases, and 8 bases separated the two germline ends. CDR1 and CDR2 (germline): MNHNY, SVGAGI (reference sequence). The CDR3 has 13 amino acids. The CDR3 nucleotides read TGTGCCAGCAGTTACTCTCAAGTGGACGAGCAGTACTTC. Translation: CASSYSQVDEQYF.

This chain connects TRBV5-6 to TRBJ1-2; the D gene is possibly TRBD1 (5 bases). The germline V gene has CDR1 SGHDT and CDR2 YYEEEE. Trimming cost V 5 bases and J 4 bases, with 15 bases left between them. This CDR3 spans 14 amino acids. The CDR3 reads CASRGAGAIYGYTF. The CDR3, as DNA: TGTGCCAGCAGAGGGGCAGGAGCGATCTATGGCTACACCTTC.

V and J are TRBV11-3 and TRBJ2-1; 10 nucleotides line up with TRBD2. The CDR3 length is 16 residues. Germline V lookup: CDR1 SGHNT, CDR2 YENEEA. J was trimmed by 3 bases and V by 4 bases; bases with no gene match: 6. The CDR3: CASSSRSSGGYNEQFF. CDR3 coding DNA: TGTGCCAGCAGCTCCCGTTCTAGCGGGGGCTACAATGAGCAGTTCTTC.

V usage is TRBV4-1 and J usage is TRBJ1-2; D not resolved. The CDR3 has 15 amino acids. The germline V gene has CDR1 MGHRA and CDR2 YSYEKL. Trimming removed 0 bases from V and 6 bases from J, with 14 bases in between. The CDR3: CASSQERQARHGYTF. The CDR3 DNA reads as TGCGCCAGCAGCCAAGAGAGGCAGGCCAGGCATGGCTACACCTTC.

V and J are TRBV2 and TRBJ2-7; D is unresolved. Germline values: CDR1 SNHLY, CDR2 FYNNEI. Trimming cost V 4 bases and J 6 bases, with 13 bases left between them. The CDR3 has 13 residues. CDR3 nucleotide sequence: TGTGCCAGCAGTGTTACGGCGACCGGCGAGCAGTACTTC. Protein product: CASSVTATGEQYF.

This chain uses TRBV2 with TRBJ1-5; no definite D call. Trimming stripped 3 bases from V and 6 bases from J, with 9 bases between. Germline CDR1 SNHLY, CDR2 FYNNEI. CDR3 length equals 13 residues. CDR3 sequence: CASSEGSGQPQHF. The CDR3 DNA follows: TGTGCCAGCAGTGAGGGTTCAGGTCAGCCCCAGCATTTT.

The gene calls are TRBV7-2 and TRBJ2-5, with a possible D match to TRBD2 (6 bases). Germline V gene lookup returns CDR1 SGHTA and CDR2 FQGNSA. With 7 bases removed from V and 4 bases from J, the gap between germline ends came to 13 bases. The CDR3 loop spans 13 amino acids. The CDR3 bases are TGTGCCAGCACCTATGGACTAAGAGAGACCCAGTACTTC. Its translation: CASTYGLRETQYF.

V is TRBV20-1 and J is TRBJ2-7; D gene uncertain. The germline V gene encodes CDR1 DFQATT and CDR2 SNEGSKA (reference sequence). V was clipped by 3 bases and J by 2 bases, with 5 bases between them. This CDR3 contains 11 residues. The chain's CDR3 is CSASYAYEQYF. The CDR3, as DNA: TGCAGTGCTAGTTACGCCTACGAGCAGTACTTC.

This clone has only a few counts. The chain recombines TRBV14 with TRBJ2-1; a possible D gene is TRBD2 (6 bases). The germline CDR1 and CDR2 sequences are SGHDN and FVKESK. Trimming left V 3 bases short and J 9 bases short, with 15 bases between. This CDR3 has 14 residues. The CDR3 nucleotides read TGTGCCAGCAGCCAGCGGGGCCCTCCAGCTGAGCAGTTCTTC. It specifies CASSQRGPPAEQFF.

The J gene is TRBJ2-5, the V gene TRBV29-1; 9 bases are shared with TRBD1. The CDR3 contains 14 residues. Germline loops: CDR1 SQVTM, CDR2 ANQGSEA. With V trimmed by 6 bases and J by 2 bases, 7 bases remained unmatched. CDR3 DNA sequence: TGCAGCGTGGGACAGGGTGCGAGACAAGAGACCCAGTACTTC. Encoded protein: CSVGQGARQETQYF.

The V call is TRBV7-3, the J call TRBJ2-5; D tentatively reads TRBD1 or TRBD2 (6 bases each). Trimming removed 5 bases from V and 5 bases from J, with 12 bases in between. The length of the CDR3 is 13 residues. The germline V gene encodes CDR1 SGHTA and CDR2 FQGTGA. DNA of the CDR3: TGTGCCAGCAGCCGAGGGGGGCTGGAGACCCAGTACTTC. It yields the protein CASSRGGLETQYF.

The table lists this clone with a count of one. The rearrangement links TRBV6-1 to TRBJ1-3; D remains unclear. The CDR3 length is 12 residues. CDR1 is MNHNS, CDR2 SASEGT, per germline. Between the trimmed V and J ends, which lost 0 bases and 5 bases, there was a span of 2 bases. The DNA for the CDR3 is TGTGCCAGCAGTGAAGCCCGAAACACCATATATTTT. This gives the protein CASSEARNTIYF.

The chain is built from TRBV2 and TRBJ2-1, with D perhaps being TRBD1 or TRBD2 (6 bases each). Deletions cut 8 bases from V and 5 bases from J, with 25 bases between. The CDR3 extends over 17 amino acids. Germline loops: CDR1 SNHLY, CDR2 FYNNEI. CDR3 sequence reads: CASWGRDFLPFHNEQFF. In DNA, the CDR3 is TGTGCCAGCTGGGGGCGGGACTTCCTCCCATTTCACAATGAGCAGTTCTTC. Supplemented by reference TRBV2 and TRBJ2-1, the full variable domain reads EPEVTQTPSHQVTQMGQEVILRCVPISNHLYFYWYRQILGQKVEFLVSFYNNEISEKSEIFDDQFSVERPDGSNFTLKIRSTKLEDSAMYFCASWGRDFLPFHNEQFFGPGTRLTVL.